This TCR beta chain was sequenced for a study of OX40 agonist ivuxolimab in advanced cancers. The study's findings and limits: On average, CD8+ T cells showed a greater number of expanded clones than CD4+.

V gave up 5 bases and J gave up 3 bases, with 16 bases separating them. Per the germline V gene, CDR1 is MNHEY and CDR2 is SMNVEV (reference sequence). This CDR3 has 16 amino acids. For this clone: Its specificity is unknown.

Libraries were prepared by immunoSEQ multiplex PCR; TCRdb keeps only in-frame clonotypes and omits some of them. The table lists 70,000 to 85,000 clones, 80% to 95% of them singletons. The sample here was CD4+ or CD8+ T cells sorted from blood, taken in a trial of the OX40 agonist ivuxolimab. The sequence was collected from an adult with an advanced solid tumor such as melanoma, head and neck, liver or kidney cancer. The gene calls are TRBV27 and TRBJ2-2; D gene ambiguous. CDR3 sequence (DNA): TGTGCCAGCAGTCTCGTATTGGGCAGCTACACCGGGGAGCTGTTTTTT. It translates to CASSLVLGSYTGELFF.